This is a list of T cell receptor beta chains from one sample in a study of shared clonotypes between healthy human individuals. The assay was immunoSEQ multiplex PCR, and TCRdb's table has in-frame clones only and misses some. This table has 980,000 or so clones, more than 75% appearing once. Sequencing was carried out using memory CD4+ T cells sorted from blood. These receptors originate from a man aged 18 to 30 in good health. Both conserved end residues are part of each CDR3. The D gene is left open where the match is weak. Clone size is stated in some rows and not others, as once, few, many or a class when expanded.

v_gene,d_gene,abundance,j_gene,CDR3nt,CDR3aa
TRBV27,NA,NA,TRBJ2-7,TGTGCCAGCAGCTCGGGACGGGAATACGAGCAGTACTTC,CASSSGREYEQYF
TRBV7-2,TRBD2,NA,TRBJ2-1,TGTGCCAGCAGCCTCAGCGGGAGTGGCACCTACAATGAGCAGTTCTTC,CASSLSGSGTYNEQFF
TRBV4-1,TRBD1,NA,TRBJ1-2,TGCGCCAGCAGCCCGGGACAGGGGGCGGTCTATGGCTACACCTTC,CASSPGQGAVYGYTF
TRBV14,NA,NA,TRBJ2-7,TGTGCCAGCAGCGTTCGGGGGATCTACGAGCAGTACTTC,CASSVRGIYEQYF
TRBV11-3,TRBD1,NA,TRBJ1-2,TGTGCCAGCAGCGAGACAGGGGGGTATGGCTACACCTTC,CASSETGGYGYTF
TRBV10-3,TRBD2,NA,TRBJ2-1,TGTGCCATCAGTAGCCGAGGTGGGGCTAGCGGGAGCAATGAGCAGTTCTTC,CAISSRGGASGSNEQFF
TRBV6-5,TRBD1,many,TRBJ2-7,TGTGCCAGCAGGACGGGACAGGGCTCGGGGGAGCAGTACTTC,CASRTGQGSGEQYF
TRBV28,NA,NA,TRBJ1-6,TGTGCCAGCAGTTCCTCCGGATCACCCCTCCACTTT,CASSSSGSPLHF
TRBV7-2,TRBD2,few,TRBJ2-1,TGTGCCAGCAGCCAGCGGGCTAGCGGGAGGGTTAATGAGCAGTTCTTC,CASSQRASGRVNEQFF
TRBV5-1,TRBD1,NA,TRBJ1-5,TGCGCCAGCAGCTTCTCGGACAGGGAAGGGCAGCCCCAGCATTTT,CASSFSDREGQPQHF
TRBV19,NA,few,TRBJ1-2,TGTGCCAGTAGTACCGACATCAACAGTGGCTATGGCTACACCTTC,CASSTDINSGYGYTF
TRBV29-1,TRBD2,NA,TRBJ2-1,TGCAGCGTTGAAGATCAGGTAGAGACTACTAGCGCCCCGATCTTC,CSVEDQVETTSAPIF
TRBV6-6,NA,NA,TRBJ2-1,TGTGCCAGCACCGTCAGCGGGACAAATGAGCAGTTCTTC,CASTVSGTNEQFF